The text below deals with one T cell receptor beta chain. What it binds is unknown. This entry belongs to a study of beta chain features in type 1 diabetes. Study conclusions and caveats: Since sequencing was performed on cDNA, cells with high TCR expression could be over-represented. A moderate, significant TCRB CDR3 shortening appeared in type 1 diabetes across four CD4+ subsets.

Germline CDR1 and CDR2: SGHRS and YFSETQ. CDR3 length: 17 amino acids. V shed 4 bases and J 0 bases; nucleotides not matched to a gene: 6. The isolated RNA, all of it, was reverse transcribed, so expressed TCRB transcripts were what got sequenced. Measured with immunoSEQ multiplex PCR; TCRdb has only the in-frame clones, and not every one. The table shows more than 300,000 clones, with around an eighth occurring only once. By way of CD45RO/CCR7/CD25/CD127/CD95/CD27, the CD4+ regulatory, stem cell-like memory, central memory and naive cells were sorted. This TCR derives from a woman under 30 with type 1 diabetes. Input material: naive CD4+ T cells from blood. The V call is TRBV5-1, the J call TRBJ2-6; TRBD1 matches 8 bases. DNA of the CDR3: TGCGCCAGCAGCCCTGGACAGGGAATCTCTGGGGCCAACGTCCTGACTTTC. The encoded protein is CASSPGQGISGANVLTF.